This TCR beta chain was identified during a study of beta chain features in type 1 diabetes. This clone came up a few times. Based on CD45RO/CCR7/CD25/CD127/CD95/CD27, CD4+ regulatory, stem cell-like memory, naive and central memory cells were sorted. Expressed TCRB transcripts were sequenced, since all the RNA that had been isolated was reverse transcribed. Profiled with immunoSEQ multiplex PCR; TCRdb holds only in-frame clones, not every one. The data show 600,000 to 650,000 clones, with 15% seen just once and about 0.086% held by the top ten. CDR3 length equals 14 residues. V dropped 5 bases and J dropped 0 bases, with 12 bases sitting between them. Per the germline V gene, CDR1 is SQVTM and CDR2 is ANQGSEA.

The TCR comes from a man younger than 30 in good health. Sequences were obtained from naive CD4+ T cells from blood. The chain couples TRBV29-1 to TRBJ2-3; tentatively, D is TRBD2 (5 bases). This CDR3 is CSVFGLLSTDTQYF. CDR3 DNA: TGCAGCGTTTTCGGACTCCTAAGCACAGATACGCAGTATTTT.